This T cell receptor beta chain was obtained from a study of blood T cell repertoires in COVID-19. As for the study in general: Researchers got acute and convalescent COVID-19 samples from the United States, Italy and Spain. The analysed material was cDNA or gDNA that came from T cells, B-cell-depleted T cells, or PBMCs.

Under the authors' procedure: How many nucleated cells were present was estimated from reference gene primer amplification. Generated by immunoSEQ multiplex PCR, the TCRdb table keeps only in-frame clones and is missing some. V and J calls plus clone size are reproduced from that table; the DNA served to infer D and trimming. Of about 190,000 clones listed, 70% to 90% are singletons. V lost 0 bases and J 8 bases, leaving 8 bases between the germline ends. The CDR3 has 13 amino acids. Looked up from germline, CDR1 is SGDLS and CDR2 is YYNGEE. Sequencing was done on a sample of peripheral blood. This clonotype was sampled from a man aged 30 to 45 with acute or convalescent COVID-19. The chain couples TRBV9 to TRBJ1-4; no reliable D call. In DNA, the CDR3 is TGTGCCAGCAGCGTAGGAGTTAACGAAAAACTGTTTTTT. Its translation is CASSVGVNEKLFF.